This is a list of T cell receptor beta chains from one sample in a study of blood T cell repertoires in COVID-19. The table came from immunoSEQ multiplex PCR; TCRdb's copy has only in-frame clones and leaves some out. The sample contains around 200,000 clones, 86% of which appear only once. The sequencing input was peripheral blood. The receptors shown here come from a man in his 70s with active or convalescent COVID-19. Each CDR3 is given with its conserved first and last residue. A D gene is named only where the DNA matches it firmly. Some rows have no size entry. The others give once, few or many, or a class for an expanded clone.

V gene,D gene,J gene,clone size,CDR3 DNA,CDR3 protein
TRBV7-9,TRBD1,TRBJ2-1,NA,TGTGCCAGCAGCTTGTCGGGACAGTTAGGCAATGAGCAGTTCTTC,CASSLSGQLGNEQFF
TRBV9,TRBD1,TRBJ2-7,NA,TGTGCCAGCAGCCCAACGGGGACAGGGCCCCACGAGCAGTACTTC,CASSPTGTGPHEQYF
TRBV5-1,TRBD2,TRBJ2-1,NA,TGCGCCAGCAGCTTGATGCTAGCGGGGGGTTACAATGAGCAGTTCTTC,CASSLMLAGGYNEQFF
TRBV9,NA,TRBJ2-2,NA,TGTGCCAGCAGCGTAGGTCCAGGGAACACCGGGGAGCTGTTTTTT,CASSVGPGNTGELFF
TRBV5-1,NA,TRBJ2-2,NA,TGCGCCAGCAGCGAGGGACTTTTGAACACCGGGGAGCTGTTTTTT,CASSEGLLNTGELFF
TRBV5-1,NA,TRBJ1-3,NA,TGCGCCAGCAGCTTGGGGAGCTCAAACTCTGGAAACACCATATATTTT,CASSLGSSNSGNTIYF
TRBV19,NA,TRBJ1-5,NA,TGTGCCAGTAGTATTGAGGAGGGCATCAATGGTCAGCCCCAGCATTTT,CASSIEEGINGQPQHF
TRBV7-3,TRBD1,TRBJ2-2,NA,TGTGCCAGCAGACCGGGACAGGGGTATACCGGGGAGCTGTTTTTT,CASRPGQGYTGELFF
TRBV19,NA,TRBJ1-4,few,TGTGCCAGTAGTAACTCCGTGCAGGCATGGGAAAAACTGTTTTTT,CASSNSVQAWEKLFF
TRBV28,TRBD1,TRBJ1-4,NA,TGTGCCAGCAGTTTCTACAGGGGGGCCCCCGGGAATGAAAAACTGTTTTTT,CASSFYRGAPGNEKLFF
TRBV5-5,NA,TRBJ2-3,NA,TGTGCCAGCAGCTTGGAGAGGGCTACGCAGTATTTT,CASSLERATQYF
TRBV4-1,NA,TRBJ1-4,NA,TGCGCCAGCAGCCAAAGGCGGTCAACTAATGAAAAACTGTTTTTT,CASSQRRSTNEKLFF
TRBV4-3,NA,TRBJ2-7,NA,TGCGCCAGCAGCCATCAAAAGGGGCTCTACGAGCAGTACTTC,CASSHQKGLYEQYF
TRBV5-5,TRBD1,TRBJ1-6,NA,TGTGCCAGCAGCTTGAGACAGGGAACTAATTCACCCCTCCACTTT,CASSLRQGTNSPLHF
TRBV5-5,NA,TRBJ1-6,NA,TGTGCCAGCAGCTTGTGGGGGGATAATTCACCCCTCCACTTT,CASSLWGDNSPLHF
TRBV7-2,NA,TRBJ1-6,once,TGTGCCAGCAGCTTACCACGCAGTAATTCACCCCTCCACTTT,CASSLPRSNSPLHF
TRBV2,NA,TRBJ1-1,NA,TGTGCCAGCAGCTTTACTCCGAACACTGAAGCTTTCTTT,CASSFTPNTEAFF
TRBV28,NA,TRBJ1-3,NA,TGTGCCAGCAGTGGGAGGTACACCATATATTTT,CASSGRYTIYF
TRBV29-1,TRBD1,TRBJ1-2,NA,TGCAGCGTTGGGGGACAGGGCGGATCTGGCTACACCTTC,CSVGGQGGSGYTF
TRBV5-6,NA,TRBJ2-7,NA,TGTGCCAGCAGCTTGGCCCCCGGGTCGAGCTCCTACGAGCAGTACTTC,CASSLAPGSSSYEQYF
TRBV29-1,NA,TRBJ1-1,NA,TGCAGCTCTCTATCCGCGGCTGAAGCTTTCTTT,CSSLSAAEAFF
TRBV19,NA,TRBJ2-2,NA,TGTGCCAGTAAAAAACAGGGTTGGGACACCGGGGAGCTGTTTTTT,CASKKQGWDTGELFF
TRBV2,TRBD1,TRBJ1-4,few,TGTGCCAGCAACCGGGACAGTAATGAAAAACTGTTTTTT,CASNRDSNEKLFF
TRBV9,TRBD1,TRBJ1-1,NA,TGTGCCAGCAGCGTAGGACAGGGAGTGAACACTGAAGCTTTCTTT,CASSVGQGVNTEAFF
TRBV27,NA,TRBJ1-1,NA,TGTGCCAGCAGTTTATGGCGAGGCACTGAAGCTTTCTTT,CASSLWRGTEAFF
TRBV4-1,NA,TRBJ1-4,NA,TGCGCCAGCAGCCAAAACAGGGCCACTAATGAAAAACTGTTTTTT,CASSQNRATNEKLFF
TRBV7-9,NA,TRBJ2-5,NA,TGTGCCAGCAGCCCCGGTGGGGGCGGGTTAGAGACCCAGTACTTC,CASSPGGGGLETQYF
TRBV5-1,NA,TRBJ1-1,NA,TGCGCCAGCAGCTTGGACAGGGCAAGGAGTACTGAAGCTTTCTTT,CASSLDRARSTEAFF
TRBV30,TRBD1,TRBJ2-7,once,TGTGCCTGGAGTCGGGACAGCTACGAGCAGTACTTC,CAWSRDSYEQYF
TRBV28,TRBD1,TRBJ1-2,NA,TGTGCCAGCAGTAGGCAGGGGGTCTATGGCTACACCTTC,CASSRQGVYGYTF
TRBV28,NA,TRBJ1-2,NA,TGTGCCAGCACCAGAATAGGGGCCAGCTATGGCTACACCTTC,CASTRIGASYGYTF
TRBV6-5,TRBD2,TRBJ2-1,NA,TGTGCCAGCACTCAGCGACTAGCGGAGAACAATGAGCAGTTCTTC,CASTQRLAENNEQFF
TRBV6-2/TRBV6-3,TRBD1,TRBJ1-2,NA,TGTGCCAGCAGCCCCGCAGGGGGAAGTTATGGCTACACCTTC,CASSPAGGSYGYTF
TRBV28,TRBD1,TRBJ1-2,few,TGTGCCAGCAGTTCCCCGGGGCCGGGACAGGGGGTTACTAACTATGGCTACACCTTC,CASSSPGPGQGVTNYGYTF
TRBV5-5,TRBD1,TRBJ1-5,few,TGTGCCAGCAGCTTGGCGACAGGGCATCAGCCCCAGCATTTT,CASSLATGHQPQHF
TRBV7-9,NA,TRBJ1-1,NA,TGTGCCAGCAGCTTTAGTATTACTGAAGCTTTCTTT,CASSFSITEAFF
TRBV5-8,NA,TRBJ2-3,NA,TGTGCCAGCAGCTTGGAGGGGGGGCTCCGTCTTATGGGTACGCAGTATTTT,CASSLEGGLRLMGTQYF
TRBV9,NA,TRBJ2-6,NA,TGTGCCAGCAGCGTCGGAGGAGCACTCTCTGGGGCCAACGTCCTGACTTTC,CASSVGGALSGANVLTF
TRBV6-6,NA,TRBJ1-4,NA,TGTGCCAGCAGTTACACAGGGATACCTAATGAAAAACTGTTTTTT,CASSYTGIPNEKLFF
TRBV2,NA,TRBJ2-1,NA,TGTGCCAGCAGTGAAGTAACAGCCTACAATGAGCAGTTCTTC,CASSEVTAYNEQFF
TRBV4-3,NA,TRBJ1-1,NA,TGCGCCAGCAGCCAAGCCGGGGCCGGGGGTGTCACTGAAGCTTTCTTT,CASSQAGAGGVTEAFF
TRBV7-9,TRBD2,TRBJ2-5,NA,TGTGCCAGCAGCTCCACACTAGCGGGAGTCGGTGTTAGGGGGGAGACCCAGTACTTC,CASSSTLAGVGVRGETQYF
TRBV6-5,NA,TRBJ2-3,NA,TGTGCCAGCAGCTTACTAGCAGATACGCAGTATTTT,CASSLLADTQYF
TRBV30,NA,TRBJ2-1,NA,TGTGCCTGGAGTCCCGAGTCTTTTGGTGAGCAGTTCTTC,CAWSPESFGEQFF
TRBV6-5,TRBD2,TRBJ2-1,NA,TGTGCCAGCAGTTACAGACTAGCGAACAACTACAATGAGCAGTTCTTC,CASSYRLANNYNEQFF
TRBV10-2,NA,TRBJ2-7,NA,TGCGCCAGCAGTGCGGGGGGCGGGAGTCGGTACGAGCAGTACTTC,CASSAGGGSRYEQYF
TRBV9,TRBD1,TRBJ2-6,NA,TGTGCCAGCAGCACCCGGACAGGGCCTCACTCTGGGGCCAACGTCCTGACTTTC,CASSTRTGPHSGANVLTF